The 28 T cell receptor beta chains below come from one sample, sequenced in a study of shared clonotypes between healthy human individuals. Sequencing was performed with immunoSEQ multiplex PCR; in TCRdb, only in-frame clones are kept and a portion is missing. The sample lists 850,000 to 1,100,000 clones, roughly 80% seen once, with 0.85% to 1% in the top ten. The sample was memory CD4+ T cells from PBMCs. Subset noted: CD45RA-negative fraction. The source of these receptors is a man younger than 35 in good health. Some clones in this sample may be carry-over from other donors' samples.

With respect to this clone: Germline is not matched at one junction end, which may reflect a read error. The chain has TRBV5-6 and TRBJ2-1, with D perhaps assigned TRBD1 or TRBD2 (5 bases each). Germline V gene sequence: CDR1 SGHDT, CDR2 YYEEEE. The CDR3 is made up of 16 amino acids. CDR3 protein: CASSKDGVRGYDEQFF. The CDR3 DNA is TGTGCCAGCAGCAAAGACGGGGTAAGGGGCTACGATGAGCAGTTCTTC.

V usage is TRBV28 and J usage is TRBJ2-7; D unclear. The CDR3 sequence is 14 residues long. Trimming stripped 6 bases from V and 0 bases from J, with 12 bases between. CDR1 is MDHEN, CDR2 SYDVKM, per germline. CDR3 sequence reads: CASSTTVSSYEQYF. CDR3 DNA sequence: TGTGCCAGCAGCACGACGGTGAGCTCCTACGAGCAGTACTTC.

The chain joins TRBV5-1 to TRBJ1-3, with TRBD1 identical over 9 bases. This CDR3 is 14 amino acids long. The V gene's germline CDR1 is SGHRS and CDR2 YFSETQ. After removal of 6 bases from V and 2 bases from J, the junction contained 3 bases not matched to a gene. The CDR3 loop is CASTGQGPGNTIYF. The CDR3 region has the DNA TGCGCCAGCACTGGACAGGGGCCTGGAAACACCATATATTTT.

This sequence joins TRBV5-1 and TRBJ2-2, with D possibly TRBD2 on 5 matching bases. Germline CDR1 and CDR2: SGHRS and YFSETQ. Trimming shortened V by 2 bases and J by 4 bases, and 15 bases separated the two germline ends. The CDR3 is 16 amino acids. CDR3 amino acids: CASSFRRSGSTGELFF. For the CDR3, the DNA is TGCGCCAGCAGCTTTAGGCGTAGTGGGAGCACCGGGGAGCTGTTTTTT.

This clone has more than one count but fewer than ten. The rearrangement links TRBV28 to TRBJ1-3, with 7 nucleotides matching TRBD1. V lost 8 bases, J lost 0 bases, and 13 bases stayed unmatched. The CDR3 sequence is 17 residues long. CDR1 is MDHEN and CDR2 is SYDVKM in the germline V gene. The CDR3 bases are TGTGCCAGCTATGTATCGAGGGGACAGAGCTCTGGAAACACCATATATTTT. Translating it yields CASYVSRGQSSGNTIYF.

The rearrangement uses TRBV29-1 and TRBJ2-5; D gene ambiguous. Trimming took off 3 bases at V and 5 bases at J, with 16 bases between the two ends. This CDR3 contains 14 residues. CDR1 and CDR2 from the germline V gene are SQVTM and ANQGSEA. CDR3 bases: TGCAGCGTTGAGAATTTGAGTGCAACGGAGACCCAGTACTTC. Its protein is CSVENLSATETQYF. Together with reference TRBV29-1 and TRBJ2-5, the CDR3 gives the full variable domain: SAVISQKPSRDICQRGTSLTIQCQVDSQVTMMFWYRQQPGQSLTLIATANQGSEATYESGFVIDKFPISRPNLTFSTLTVSNMSPEDSSIYLCSVENLSATETQYFGPGTRLLVL.

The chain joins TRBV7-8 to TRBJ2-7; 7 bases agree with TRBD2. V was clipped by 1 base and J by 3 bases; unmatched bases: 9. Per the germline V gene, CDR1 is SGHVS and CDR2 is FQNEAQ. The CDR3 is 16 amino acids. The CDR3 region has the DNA TGTGCCAGCAGCTTAGTCGGCGGGAGAAGAGACTACGAGCAGTACTTC. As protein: CASSLVGGRRDYEQYF.

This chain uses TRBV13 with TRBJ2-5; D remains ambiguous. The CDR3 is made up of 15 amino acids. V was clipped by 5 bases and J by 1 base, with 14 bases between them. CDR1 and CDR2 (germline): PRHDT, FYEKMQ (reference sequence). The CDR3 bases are TGTGCCAGCAGCGCGGTTAGTCGCCTCCAAGAGACCCAGTACTTC. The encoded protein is CASSAVSRLQETQYF.

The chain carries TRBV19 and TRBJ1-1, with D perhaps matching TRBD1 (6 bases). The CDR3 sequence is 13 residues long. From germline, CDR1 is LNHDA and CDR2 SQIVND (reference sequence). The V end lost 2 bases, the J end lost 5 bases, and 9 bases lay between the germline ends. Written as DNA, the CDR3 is TGTGCCAGTAGTATATGGGGGCAAACTGAAGCTTTCTTT. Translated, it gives CASSIWGQTEAFF.

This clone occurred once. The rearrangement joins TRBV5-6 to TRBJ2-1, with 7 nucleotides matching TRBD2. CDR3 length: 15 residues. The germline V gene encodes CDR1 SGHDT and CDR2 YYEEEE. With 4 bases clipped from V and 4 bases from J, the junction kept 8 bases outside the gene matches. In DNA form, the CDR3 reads TGTGCCAGCAGCGGCCGGCAGCGGGATTACAATGAGCAGTTCTTC. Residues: CASSGRQRDYNEQFF.

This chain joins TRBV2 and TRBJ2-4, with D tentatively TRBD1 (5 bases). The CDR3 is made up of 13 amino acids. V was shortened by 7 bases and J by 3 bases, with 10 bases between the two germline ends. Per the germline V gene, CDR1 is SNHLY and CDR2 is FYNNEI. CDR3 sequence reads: CASKQVDKNIQYF. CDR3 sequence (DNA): TGTGCCAGCAAACAGGTCGACAAAAACATTCAGTACTTC.

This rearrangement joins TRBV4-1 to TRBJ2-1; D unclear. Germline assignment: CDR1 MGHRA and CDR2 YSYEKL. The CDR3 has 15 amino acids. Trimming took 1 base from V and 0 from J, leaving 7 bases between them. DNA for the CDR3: TGCGCCAGCAGCCAAGGTCCAGTCTCCTACAATGAGCAGTTCTTC. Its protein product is CASSQGPVSYNEQFF.

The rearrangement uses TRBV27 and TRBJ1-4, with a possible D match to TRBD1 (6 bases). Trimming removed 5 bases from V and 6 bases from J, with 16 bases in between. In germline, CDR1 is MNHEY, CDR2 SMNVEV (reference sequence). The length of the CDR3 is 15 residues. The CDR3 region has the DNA TGTGCCAGCAGTCCCTACAGGGAAGTGGATGAAAAACTGTTTTTT. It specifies CASSPYREVDEKLFF.

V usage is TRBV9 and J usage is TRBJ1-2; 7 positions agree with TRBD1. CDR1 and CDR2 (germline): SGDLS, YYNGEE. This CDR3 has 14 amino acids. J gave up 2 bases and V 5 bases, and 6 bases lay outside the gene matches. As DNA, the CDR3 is TGTGCCAGCAGAAGAGGAGGGGGCAACTATGGCTACACCTTC. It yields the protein CASRRGGGNYGYTF.

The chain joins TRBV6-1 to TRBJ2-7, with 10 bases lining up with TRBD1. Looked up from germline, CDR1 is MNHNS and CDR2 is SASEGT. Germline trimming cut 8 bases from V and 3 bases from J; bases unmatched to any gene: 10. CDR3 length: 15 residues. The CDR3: CASGTRDRGIYEQYF. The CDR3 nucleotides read TGTGCCAGCGGGACGCGGGACAGGGGAATCTACGAGCAGTACTTC.

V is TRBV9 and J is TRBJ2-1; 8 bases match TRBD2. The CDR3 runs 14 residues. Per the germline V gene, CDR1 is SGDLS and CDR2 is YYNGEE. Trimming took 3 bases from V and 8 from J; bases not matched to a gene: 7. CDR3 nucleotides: TGTGCCAGCAGCGCTCGGACTAGCAGCGATGAGCAGTTCTTC. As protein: CASSARTSSDEQFF. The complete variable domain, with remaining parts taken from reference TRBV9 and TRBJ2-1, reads DSGVTQTPKHLITATGQRVTLRCSPRSGDLSVYWYQQSLDQGLQFLIQYYNGEERAKGNILERFSAQQFPDLHSELNLSSLELGDSALYFCASSARTSSDEQFFGPGTRLTVL.

Here the CDR3 reads CASSRRTGVGSHEQYF. The CDR3 DNA follows: TGTGCCAGTAGCCGAAGGACAGGGGTTGGTAGCCACGAGCAGTACTTC. The rearrangement links TRBV19 to TRBJ2-7, with 9 bases fitting TRBD1. Germline lookup yields CDR1 LNHDA and CDR2 SQIVND (reference sequence). The CDR3 runs 16 residues. The J segment lost 5 bases and the V segment lost 6 bases, leaving 14 bases of the junction unmatched.

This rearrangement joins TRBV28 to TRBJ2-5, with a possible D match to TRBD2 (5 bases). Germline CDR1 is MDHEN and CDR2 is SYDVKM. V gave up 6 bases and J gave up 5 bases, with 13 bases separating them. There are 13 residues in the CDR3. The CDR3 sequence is CASSPPGLETQYF. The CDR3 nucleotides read TGTGCCAGCAGCCCCCCGGGGTTGGAGACCCAGTACTTC.

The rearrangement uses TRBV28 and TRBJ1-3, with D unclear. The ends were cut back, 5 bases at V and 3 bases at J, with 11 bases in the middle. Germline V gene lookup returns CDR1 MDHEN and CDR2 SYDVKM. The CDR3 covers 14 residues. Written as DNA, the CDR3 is TGTGCCAGCAGTGCCCCGGGATATGGAAACACCATATATTTT. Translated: CASSAPGYGNTIYF.

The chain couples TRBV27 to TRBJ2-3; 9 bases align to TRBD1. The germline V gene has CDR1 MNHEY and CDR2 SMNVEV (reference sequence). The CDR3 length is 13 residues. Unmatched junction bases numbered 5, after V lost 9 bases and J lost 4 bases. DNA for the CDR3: TGTGCCAGGGGACAGGGTGAGGCAGATACGCAGTATTTT. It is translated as CARGQGEADTQYF.

The CDR3 sequence is CSARSLSGQFF. The CDR3 DNA reads TGCAGTGCTAGATCCTTATCGGGGCAGTTCTTC. The chain carries TRBV20-1 and TRBJ2-1; D is unresolved. The CDR3 has 11 residues. Per the germline V gene, CDR1 is DFQATT and CDR2 is SNEGSKA (reference sequence). V lost 2 bases and J 12 bases, leaving 11 bases between the germline ends.

The CDR3 is CASSLGDLNTEAFF. The DNA of the CDR3 is TGCGCCAGCAGCCTCGGTGACTTGAACACTGAAGCTTTCTTT. The chain is built from TRBV5-1 and TRBJ1-1; the D is unclear. Germline-derived CDR1 and CDR2 are SGHRS and YFSETQ. This CDR3 has 14 residues. The V gene lost 4 bases and the J gene lost 0 bases, with 10 bases spanning the gap.

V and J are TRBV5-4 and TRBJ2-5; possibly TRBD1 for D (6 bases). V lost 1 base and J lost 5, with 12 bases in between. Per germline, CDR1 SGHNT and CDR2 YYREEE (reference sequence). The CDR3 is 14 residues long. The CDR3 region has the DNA TGTGCCAGCAGCTTGACAGGGTTTTCGGAGACCCAGTACTTC. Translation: CASSLTGFSETQYF.

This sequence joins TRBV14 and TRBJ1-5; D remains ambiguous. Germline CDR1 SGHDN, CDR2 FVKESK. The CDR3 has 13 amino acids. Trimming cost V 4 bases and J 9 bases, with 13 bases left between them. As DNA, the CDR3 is TGTGCCAGCAGCCCCTATGGCGTATGGCCCCAGCATTTT. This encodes CASSPYGVWPQHF.

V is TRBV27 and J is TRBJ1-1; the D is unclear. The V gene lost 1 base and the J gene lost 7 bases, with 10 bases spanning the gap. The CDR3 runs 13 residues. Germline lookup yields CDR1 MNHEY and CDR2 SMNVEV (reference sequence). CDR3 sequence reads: CASSLWTSGEAFF. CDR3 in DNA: TGTGCCAGCAGTTTATGGACGTCGGGTGAAGCTTTCTTT.

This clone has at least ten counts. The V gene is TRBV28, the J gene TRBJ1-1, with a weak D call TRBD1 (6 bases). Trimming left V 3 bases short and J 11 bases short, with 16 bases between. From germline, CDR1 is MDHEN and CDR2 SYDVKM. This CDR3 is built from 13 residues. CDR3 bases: TGTGCCAGCAGTTTTGGGGGGCCCCCCTCGGCTTTCTTT. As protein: CASSFGGPPSAFF.

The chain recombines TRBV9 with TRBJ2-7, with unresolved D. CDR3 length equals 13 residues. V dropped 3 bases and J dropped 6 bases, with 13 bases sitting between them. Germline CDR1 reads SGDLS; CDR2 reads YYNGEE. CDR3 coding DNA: TGTGCCAGCAGCGGACCACAGAGCGTCGAGCAGTACTTC. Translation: CASSGPQSVEQYF. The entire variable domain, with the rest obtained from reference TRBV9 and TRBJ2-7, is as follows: DSGVTQTPKHLITATGQRVTLRCSPRSGDLSVYWYQQSLDQGLQFLIQYYNGEERAKGNILERFSAQQFPDLHSELNLSSLELGDSALYFCASSGPQSVEQYFGPGTRLTVT.

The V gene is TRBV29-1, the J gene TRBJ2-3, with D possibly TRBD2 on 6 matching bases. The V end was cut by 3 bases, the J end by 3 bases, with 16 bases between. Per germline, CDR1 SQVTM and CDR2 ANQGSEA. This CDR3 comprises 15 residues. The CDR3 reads CSVDRSAEGTDTQYF. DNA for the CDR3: TGCAGCGTTGATCGTAGCGCGGAGGGGACAGATACGCAGTATTTT.